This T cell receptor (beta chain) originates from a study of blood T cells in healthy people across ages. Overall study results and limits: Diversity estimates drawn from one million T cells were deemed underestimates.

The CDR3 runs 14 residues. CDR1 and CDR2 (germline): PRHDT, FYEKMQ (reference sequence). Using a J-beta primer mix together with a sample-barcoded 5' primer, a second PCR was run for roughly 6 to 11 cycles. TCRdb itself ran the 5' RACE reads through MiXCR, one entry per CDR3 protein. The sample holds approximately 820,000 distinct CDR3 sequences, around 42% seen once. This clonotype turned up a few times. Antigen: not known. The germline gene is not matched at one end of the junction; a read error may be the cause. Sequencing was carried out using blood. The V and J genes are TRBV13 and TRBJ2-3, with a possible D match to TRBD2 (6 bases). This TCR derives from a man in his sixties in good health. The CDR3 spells CASSVGGGGDTQYF. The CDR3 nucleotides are TGTGCCAGCAGCGTAGGTGGGGGAGGAGATACGCAGTATTTT.